These 20 T cell receptor beta chains originate from one sample sequenced in a study of OX40 agonist ivuxolimab in advanced cancers. Profiling relied on immunoSEQ multiplex PCR, and the TCRdb table lists in-frame clones only, not all of them. The sample has 35,000 to 40,000 clones; roughly four fifths are singletons. The sample was CD4+ or CD8+ T cells sorted from blood, taken in a trial of the OX40 agonist ivuxolimab. Receptors originate from an adult with an advanced solid tumor such as melanoma, head and neck, liver or kidney cancer.

This clone turned up a few times. The chain links TRBV13 to TRBJ2-7, with D possibly being TRBD2 (6 bases). This CDR3 is built from 14 residues. V was trimmed by 5 bases and J by 6 bases, leaving 17 bases between them. Germline V gene sequence: CDR1 PRHDT, CDR2 FYEKMQ (reference sequence). CDR3 region: CASSSSLGTAEQYF. In DNA form, the CDR3 reads TGTGCCAGCAGCAGCTCACTCGGGACTGCCGAGCAGTACTTC.

The chain uses TRBV27 and TRBJ1-6; D ambiguous. Germline lookup yields CDR1 MNHEY and CDR2 SMNVEV (reference sequence). CDR3 size: 13 residues. The ends were cut back, 3 bases at V and 6 bases at J, with 6 bases in the middle. Here the CDR3 reads CASSLGGNSPLHF. The CDR3 DNA reads as TGTGCCAGCAGTTTGGGTGGTAATTCACCCCTCCACTTT.

The chain is built from TRBV20-1 and TRBJ2-7; D unresolved. The CDR3 consists of 11 residues. CDR1 DFQATT and CDR2 SNEGSKA come from the germline V gene (reference sequence). V lost 3 bases and J 3 bases, leaving 6 bases between the germline ends. The CDR3 coding sequence is TGCAGTGCTAGGGTTCACTACGAGCAGTACTTC. Residues: CSARVHYEQYF.

This chain links TRBV28 with TRBJ2-3; 13 bases map to TRBD2. CDR1 is MDHEN, CDR2 SYDVKM, per germline. There are 18 residues in the CDR3. The junction had 10 bases not matched to a gene; V was cut back by 5 bases and J by 2 bases. The CDR3 reads CASSQYSGLAGITDTQYF. CDR3 nucleotides: TGTGCCAGCAGTCAGTACTCGGGACTAGCGGGGATCACAGATACGCAGTATTTT.

The V call is TRBV27, the J call TRBJ2-3, with D unclear. Trimming left V 6 bases short and J 0 bases short, with 10 bases between. The CDR3 is 14 amino acids. Germline V gene sequence: CDR1 MNHEY, CDR2 SMNVEV (reference sequence). The DNA for the CDR3 is TGTGCCAGCAGACTAAAACCTAGCACAGATACGCAGTATTTT. Translation gives CASRLKPSTDTQYF.

The chain joins TRBV28 to TRBJ1-4; perhaps TRBD1 as D (5 bases). The length of the CDR3 is 15 residues. V dropped 2 bases and J dropped 3 bases, with 10 bases sitting between them. Looked up from germline, CDR1 is MDHEN and CDR2 is SYDVKM. In DNA, the CDR3 is TGTGCCAGCAGTTTAGGCAGGGCCTCTAATGAAAAACTGTTTTTT. The encoded protein is CASSLGRASNEKLFF.

As DNA, the CDR3 is TGTGCCAGCAGCGCTCAGGGGCCAGTTACGCAGTATTTT. It translates to CASSAQGPVTQYF. The V call is TRBV9, the J call TRBJ2-3, with D tentatively TRBD1 (6 bases). The CDR3 contains 13 residues. CDR1 is SGDLS and CDR2 is YYNGEE in the germline V gene. Trimming left V 3 bases short and J 8 bases short, with 13 bases between. Full variable domain (missing parts from reference TRBV9 and TRBJ2-3): DSGVTQTPKHLITATGQRVTLRCSPRSGDLSVYWYQQSLDQGLQFLIQYYNGEERAKGNILERFSAQQFPDLHSELNLSSLELGDSALYFCASSAQGPVTQYFGPGTRLTVL.

The V call is TRBV5-6, the J call TRBJ1-5; D gene uncertain. Looked up from germline, CDR1 is SGHDT and CDR2 is YYEEEE. V dropped 0 bases and J dropped 6 bases, with 4 bases sitting between them. CDR3 length: 12 amino acids. CDR3 sequence (DNA): TGTGCCAGCAGCTTGGTCGGTCAGCCCCAGCATTTT. Its protein is CASSLVGQPQHF.

V gene TRBV5-5 combines with J gene TRBJ1-5; D is unresolved. The CDR3 has 13 amino acids. Germline CDR1 reads SGHKS; CDR2 reads YYEKEE (reference sequence). V was cut by 0 bases and J by 8 bases, with 9 bases left in between. The chain's CDR3 is CASSLGTFEPQHF. The CDR3 DNA reads TGTGCCAGCAGCTTGGGGACTTTTGAGCCCCAGCATTTT.

This chain uses TRBV6-6 with TRBJ1-5, with D possibly TRBD1 on 5 matching bases. The germline V and J ends were trimmed by 7 bases and 1 base, with 8 bases remaining between them. The germline CDR1 and CDR2 sequences are MNHNY and SVGAGI (reference sequence). The CDR3 loop spans 13 amino acids. This chain's CDR3 is CASNRDSNQPQHF. The DNA for the CDR3 is TGTGCCAGCAATCGGGACAGCAATCAGCCCCAGCATTTT.

This chain connects TRBV15 to TRBJ2-7, with 8 bases fitting TRBD1. J lost 5 bases, V lost 1 base, and 7 bases had no gene match. CDR3 length: 15 residues. Germline V gene sequence: CDR1 LNHNV, CDR2 YYDKDF (reference sequence). This CDR3 reads CATSRAPQGANEQYF. CDR3 in DNA: TGTGCCACCAGCAGAGCCCCCCAGGGGGCTAACGAGCAGTACTTC.

In DNA, the CDR3 is TGCGCCAGCAGCACAACCGGGACACAAAGCACAGATACGCAGTATTTT. It is translated as CASSTTGTQSTDTQYF. This chain connects TRBV5-1 to TRBJ2-3; maybe TRBD1 (6 bases). V lost 4 bases to trimming and J lost 0 bases, with 15 bases between them. The CDR3 sequence is 16 residues long. CDR1 and CDR2 (germline): SGHRS, YFSETQ. Using reference TRBV5-1 and TRBJ2-3 for the parts outside the CDR3, the full variable domain is KAGVTQTPRYLIKTRGQQVTLSCSPISGHRSVSWYQQTPGQGLQFLFEYFSETQRNKGNFPGRFSGRQFSNSRSEMNVSTLELGDSALYLCASSTTGTQSTDTQYFGPGTRLTVL.

The chain uses TRBV5-5 and TRBJ1-4; D gene unclear. Per the germline V gene, CDR1 is SGHKS and CDR2 is YYEKEE (reference sequence). The V end lost 0 bases, the J end lost 6 bases, and 18 bases lay between the germline ends. There are 17 residues in the CDR3. CDR3 nucleotide sequence: TGTGCCAGCAGCTTGGACGTGTCGGTAAAGGGCCATGAAAAACTGTTTTTT. Amino acids: CASSLDVSVKGHEKLFF.

The chain is built from TRBV2 and TRBJ2-1, with 7 bases fitting TRBD1. After removal of 3 bases from V and 4 bases from J, the junction contained 6 bases not matched to a gene. Germline V CDR1 and CDR2: SNHLY, FYNNEI. This CDR3 is 15 amino acids long. The CDR3 DNA follows: TGTGCCAGCAGTGATGCGTCAGGGGGATACAATGAGCAGTTCTTC. It encodes CASSDASGGYNEQFF.

This clone was observed a few times. The chain links TRBV6-5 to TRBJ1-1, with 7 bases matching TRBD1. J gave up 0 bases and V 6 bases, and 7 bases lay outside the gene matches. The CDR3 totals 15 residues. The germline V gene has CDR1 MNHEY and CDR2 SVGAGI. The CDR3 protein is CASRPGTDLNTEAFF. The CDR3 bases are TGTGCCAGCAGGCCCGGGACAGACTTGAACACTGAAGCTTTCTTT.

This chain joins TRBV5-6 and TRBJ2-2, with D unresolved. V gave up 2 bases and J gave up 3 bases, with 5 bases separating them. The CDR3 has 13 residues. Per germline, CDR1 SGHDT and CDR2 YYEEEE. CDR3 bases: TGTGCCAGCAGCTTAGGGTACACCGGGGAGCTGTTTTTT. It is translated as CASSLGYTGELFF.

The chain is built from TRBV11-3 and TRBJ2-1; 7 positions agree with TRBD2. Germline values: CDR1 SGHNT, CDR2 YENEEA. The CDR3 extends over 15 amino acids. Trimming removed 6 bases from V and 0 bases from J; junction bases left unmatched: 5. The CDR3 DNA reads as TGTGCCAGCAGTCAAAGCGGGGCCTCCTACAATGAGCAGTTCTTC. Its translation is CASSQSGASYNEQFF.

J is TRBJ1-5 and V is TRBV15; no clear D gene. This CDR3 has 14 residues. V was cut by 0 bases and J by 6 bases, with 9 bases left in between. Germline V gene data show CDR1 as LNHNV and CDR2 as YYDKDF (reference sequence). CDR3 loop: CATSREGNGQPQHF. Here the CDR3 DNA reads TGTGCCACCAGCAGAGAAGGGAACGGTCAGCCCCAGCATTTT.

The chain joins TRBV6-6 to TRBJ1-1; D is perhaps TRBD1 (5 bases). The V end was cut by 2 bases, the J end by 1 base, with 11 bases between. CDR1 is MNHNY and CDR2 is SVGAGI in the germline V gene (reference sequence). The CDR3 has 15 residues. CDR3 region: CASSYTPTGNTEAFF. In nucleotides, the CDR3 is TGTGCCAGCAGTTACACCCCTACAGGGAACACTGAAGCTTTCTTT.

The CDR3 loop is CASSYSTQYYEQYF. CDR3 nucleotide sequence: TGTGCCAGCAGTTACTCGACACAATACTACGAGCAGTACTTC. The chain carries TRBV6-6 and TRBJ2-7; D is uncertain. Trimming cost V 0 bases and J 3 bases, with 9 bases left between them. The CDR3 covers 14 residues. From germline, CDR1 is MNHNY and CDR2 SVGAGI (reference sequence).